Each of the 30 T cell receptor beta chains below was sequenced from the same sample in a study of long-term antiretroviral therapy in people with HIV. Runs used v3.0 of the immunoSEQ assay and were done at survey level. The table came from immunoSEQ multiplex PCR; TCRdb's copy has only in-frame clones and leaves some out. The profile shows about 32,000 clones, 80% to 90% of them singletons. This material consisted of unsorted PBMCs, taken 2.2 years after starting antiretroviral therapy. The source is a man aged 18 to 35 with HIV.

This sequence joins TRBV6-6 and TRBJ1-2, with 7 bases fitting TRBD1. The CDR3 is made up of 16 amino acids. Germline CDR1 is MNHNY and CDR2 is SVGAGI (reference sequence). Trimming at V came to 5 bases and at J to 5 bases, leaving 14 bases not matched to a gene. For the CDR3, the DNA is TGTGCCAGCAGTGCCTTAGAGGGACAGAAATCTTATGGCTACACCTTC. The encoded protein is CASSALEGQKSYGYTF.

This chain uses TRBV7-2 with TRBJ2-1; the D is unclear. This CDR3 comprises 13 residues. Trimming left V 5 bases short and J 5 bases short, with 10 bases between. The germline V gene has CDR1 SGHTA and CDR2 FQGNSA. The CDR3 sequence is CASSTGYDNEQFF. CDR3 bases: TGTGCCAGCAGCACCGGGTATGACAATGAGCAGTTCTTC.

J is TRBJ2-2 and V is TRBV4-3, with 8 bases matching TRBD2. Germline lookup yields CDR1 LGHNA and CDR2 YSLEER. This CDR3 spans 17 amino acids. V was pared by 0 bases and J by 3 bases, with 6 bases of the junction left unmatched. The CDR3 spells CASSQDPGAGDTGELFF. The CDR3 DNA is TGCGCCAGCAGCCAAGATCCGGGAGCGGGAGACACCGGGGAGCTGTTTTTT.

The chain carries TRBV5-1 and TRBJ1-3; the match to TRBD1 covers 7 bases. V trimming: 7 bases; J trimming: 0 bases; junction bases outside the gene matches: 4. Germline V gene lookup returns CDR1 SGHRS and CDR2 YFSETQ. This CDR3 has 14 residues. The DNA for the CDR3 is TGCGCCAGCTCAGGGGGGCTCTCTGGAAACACCATATATTTT. It yields the protein CASSGGLSGNTIYF.

V usage is TRBV19 and J usage is TRBJ2-7, with D uncertain. The CDR3 spans 13 residues. From germline, CDR1 is LNHDA and CDR2 SQIVND (reference sequence). Trimming pared 5 bases from V and 2 bases from J, leaving 10 bases between. The CDR3 spells CASSAAGPYEQYF. As DNA, the CDR3 is TGTGCCAGTAGTGCGGCAGGACCCTACGAGCAGTACTTC.

The rearrangement links TRBV5-1 to TRBJ2-3; D is unresolved. This CDR3 is built from 14 residues. The V end lost 0 bases, the J end lost 2 bases, and 7 bases lay between the germline ends. Germline V gives CDR1 SGHRS, CDR2 YFSETQ. The CDR3 sequence is CASSLEAYTDTQYF. The CDR3 DNA reads as TGCGCCAGCAGCTTGGAGGCGTACACAGATACGCAGTATTTT.

The CDR3 sequence is CASIIKGAANTEAFF. CDR3 in DNA: TGTGCCAGCATCATAAAGGGGGCAGCGAACACTGAAGCTTTCTTT. The chain employs TRBV6-5 and TRBJ1-1, with 7 bases matching TRBD1. V lost 7 bases and J lost 1; bases outside the gene matches: 9. This CDR3 contains 15 residues. Germline V gene sequence: CDR1 MNHEY, CDR2 SVGAGI.

The J gene is TRBJ1-2, the V gene TRBV15, with D possibly matching TRBD1 (5 bases). The CDR3 length is 13 residues. Deletions cut 0 bases from V and 9 bases from J, with 11 bases between. Germline V gene sequence: CDR1 LNHNV, CDR2 YYDKDF (reference sequence). CDR3 in DNA: TGTGCCACCAGCAGAGATCTGAGGGGCAGCTACACCTTC. Its translation: CATSRDLRGSYTF.

As concerns this clone: Other DNA sequences in this specimen translate into the identical CDR3. This chain links TRBV27 with TRBJ1-6; no clear D. Trimming cost V 0 bases and J 8 bases, with 5 bases left between them. CDR1 and CDR2 from the germline V gene are MNHEY and SMNVEV (reference sequence). CDR3 size: 13 residues. The DNA of the CDR3 is TGTGCCAGCAGTTTATCAACTGATTCACCCCTCCACTTT. Amino acids: CASSLSTDSPLHF.

The chain combines TRBV30 with TRBJ2-7, with 12 positions matching TRBD1. V shed 5 bases, J shed 5 bases, and the junction held 7 bases outside the gene matches. The CDR3 is 14 amino acids. Germline CDR1 is GTSNPN and CDR2 is SVGIG (reference sequence). CDR3 DNA sequence: TGTGCCTGGGGACCGGGACAGGGGGCCGACGAGCAGTACTTC. Residues: CAWGPGQGADEQYF. Filled out from reference TRBV30 and TRBJ2-7, the complete variable domain reads SQTIHQWPATLVQPVGSPLSLECTVEGTSNPNLYWYRQAAGRGLQLLFYSVGIGQISSEVPQNLSASRPQDRQFILSSKKLLLSDSGFYLCAWGPGQGADEQYFGPGTRLTVT.

This chain links TRBV16 with TRBJ1-1, with TRBD1 identical over 9 bases. J was trimmed by 2 bases and V by 11 bases; bases with no gene match: 6. This CDR3 comprises 13 residues. Germline assignment: CDR1 KGHSY and CDR2 FQNENV. The CDR3 sequence: CARNRGPNTEAFF. The CDR3 bases are TGTGCCCGAAACAGGGGGCCAAACACTGAAGCTTTCTTT. Full variable domain (rest looked up from reference TRBV16 and TRBJ1-1): GEEVAQTPKHLVRGEGQKAKLYCAPIKGHSYVFWYQQVLKNEFKFLISFQNENVFDETGMPKERFSAKCLPNSPCSLEIQATKLEDSAVYFCARNRGPNTEAFFGQGTRLTVV.

This clone was observed once. The chain recombines TRBV5-8 with TRBJ1-2; D uncertain. The germline gives CDR1 SGHTS, CDR2 YDEGEE. V dropped 0 bases and J dropped 3 bases, with 12 bases sitting between them. The CDR3 is 15 amino acids. CDR3 sequence: CASSLAPGSYYGYTF. The CDR3 DNA sequence: TGTGCCAGCAGCTTGGCCCCGGGATCCTACTATGGCTACACCTTC.

The chain uses TRBV18 and TRBJ2-3; D assignment may be TRBD1 or TRBD2 (5 bases each). Germline V gene data show CDR1 as KGHSH and CDR2 as LQKENI. CDR3 size: 15 residues. The V end lost 3 bases, the J end lost 5 bases, and 15 bases lay between the germline ends. The CDR3 DNA follows: TGTGCCAGCTCACCCTACTCCGGGGCCGGAGATACGCAGTATTTT. Encoded protein: CASSPYSGAGDTQYF. The variable domain in full, completed from reference TRBV18 and TRBJ2-3, reads NAGVMQNPRHLVRRRGQEARLRCSPMKGHSHVYWYRQLPEEGLKFMVYLQKENIIDESGMPKERFSAEFPKEGPSILRIQQVVRGDSAAYFCASSPYSGAGDTQYFGPGTRLTVL.

The rearrangement uses TRBV5-4 and TRBJ2-5; 7 bases are shared with TRBD1. This CDR3 has 13 amino acids. V shed 7 bases and J 5 bases; nucleotides not matched to a gene: 8. Germline lookup yields CDR1 SGHNT and CDR2 YYREEE (reference sequence). CDR3 protein: CASGYRGRETQYF. The CDR3 coding sequence is TGTGCCAGCGGGTACAGGGGTAGGGAGACCCAGTACTTC.

This clone turned up a few times. The chain employs TRBV2 and TRBJ1-5; TRBD1 agrees at 10 bases. V lost 2 bases to trimming and J lost 6 bases; unmatched junction nucleotides: 4. Looked up from germline, CDR1 is SNHLY and CDR2 is FYNNEI. CDR3 length equals 15 residues. DNA for the CDR3: TGTGCCAGCAGTGAAATCCGGGACAGGGGTCAGCCCCAGCATTTT. It specifies CASSEIRDRGQPQHF.

This clone was counted a single time. The V and J genes are TRBV7-6 and TRBJ1-3; 8 bases fit TRBD1. Germline V gives CDR1 SGHVS, CDR2 FNYEAQ. V shed 3 bases, J shed 7 bases, and the junction held 8 bases outside the gene matches. This CDR3 has 15 amino acids. The CDR3 loop reads CASSFQTGAVNTIYF. The DNA for the CDR3 is TGTGCCAGCAGCTTTCAGACAGGGGCAGTCAACACCATATATTTT.

The chain has TRBV6-5 and TRBJ2-7; TRBD1 matches at 7 bases. CDR1 is MNHEY and CDR2 is SVGAGI in the germline V gene. The CDR3 has 15 residues. The ends lost 4 bases at V and 2 bases at J; junction bases unmatched: 8. DNA of the CDR3: TGTGCCAGCAGTTCGGATCCGACAGGGACCTACGAGCAGTACTTC. Translated, it gives CASSSDPTGTYEQYF.

This clone was detected only a few times. The CDR3 region has the DNA TGTGCCAGCAGCACTGGACAGAACACTGAAGCTTTCTTT. Protein product: CASSTGQNTEAFF. The rearrangement links TRBV7-9 to TRBJ1-1; D might be TRBD1 (5 bases). The germline CDR1 and CDR2 sequences are SEHNR and FQNEAQ (reference sequence). V gave up 5 bases and J gave up 1 base, with 8 bases separating them. CDR3 length equals 13 residues. Based on the CDR3 plus reference TRBV7-9 and TRBJ1-1, the full variable domain is DTGVSQNPRHKITKRGQNVTFRCDPISEHNRLYWYRQTLGQGPEFLTYFQNEAQLEKSRLLSDRFSAERPKGSFSTLEIQRTEQGDSAMYLCASSTGQNTEAFFGQGTRLTVV.

This sequence joins TRBV30 and TRBJ2-3, with D possibly being TRBD2 (6 bases). The V end was cut by 3 bases, the J end by 5 bases, with 18 bases between. The CDR3 loop spans 15 amino acids. The germline V gene has CDR1 GTSNPN and CDR2 SVGIG (reference sequence). The DNA for the CDR3 is TGTGCCTGGAGCACGGGGACTCCTCGGAGAGATACGCAGTATTTT. Its translation: CAWSTGTPRRDTQYF.

The V call is TRBV29-1, the J call TRBJ1-1; no clear D gene. Germline assignment: CDR1 SQVTM and CDR2 ANQGSEA. Trimming pared 4 bases from V and 0 bases from J, leaving 12 bases between. This CDR3 has 14 amino acids. CDR3 protein: CSVGFRTMNTEAFF. CDR3 DNA sequence: TGCAGCGTTGGGTTCAGGACGATGAACACTGAAGCTTTCTTT.

The CDR3 sequence is CAISERQGATDTQYF. CDR3 DNA sequence: TGTGCCATCAGTGAGAGGCAGGGGGCTACAGATACGCAGTATTTT. The chain employs TRBV10-3 and TRBJ2-3; 8 bases align to TRBD1. In germline, CDR1 is ENHRY, CDR2 SYGVKD. This CDR3 region has 15 residues. The junction had 4 bases not matched to a gene; V was cut back by 2 bases and J by 3 bases.

This chain links TRBV7-2 with TRBJ2-2, with 7 positions matching TRBD1. This CDR3 has 15 amino acids. The germline V gene has CDR1 SGHTA and CDR2 FQGNSA. V gave up 5 bases and J gave up 1 base; unmatched junction bases: 4. The CDR3 spells CASSADRVNTGELFF. CDR3 DNA sequence: TGTGCCAGCAGCGCAGACAGGGTGAACACCGGGGAGCTGTTTTTT. The full variable domain, in which reference TRBV7-2 and TRBJ2-2 provide the parts outside the CDR3, is GAGVSQSPSNKVTEKGKDVELRCDPISGHTALYWYRQSLGQGLEFLIYFQGNSAPDKSGLPSDRFSAERTGGSVSTLTIQRTQQEDSAVYLCASSADRVNTGELFFGEGSRLTVL.

The chain employs TRBV27 and TRBJ1-2; D is perhaps TRBD1 (5 bases). The CDR3 is 14 residues long. Trimming left V 4 bases short and J 4 bases short, with 13 bases between. Germline V gene lookup returns CDR1 MNHEY and CDR2 SMNVEV (reference sequence). Here the CDR3 DNA reads TGTGCCAGCAGTTCGGGACGGTGGAGCTATGGCTACACCTTC. Translating it yields CASSSGRWSYGYTF.

This sequence joins TRBV7-9 and TRBJ1-5; 7 bases are a match to TRBD1. There are 15 residues in the CDR3. Looked up from germline, CDR1 is SEHNR and CDR2 is FQNEAQ (reference sequence). V shed 5 bases and J 6 bases; nucleotides not matched to a gene: 10. The CDR3 nucleotides read TGTGCCAGCAGCCGGGGGACAGCCGGGACTCAGCCCCAGCATTTT. Protein sequence: CASSRGTAGTQPQHF.

The chain couples TRBV6-4 to TRBJ2-5, with D perhaps TRBD1 or TRBD2 (5 bases each). Trimming cost V 5 bases and J 3 bases, with 16 bases left between them. Germline values: CDR1 MRHNA, CDR2 SNTAGT. The CDR3 runs 15 residues. The CDR3 reads CASSLFPGTEETQYF. The CDR3 nucleotides are TGTGCCAGCAGTTTATTCCCCGGGACGGAAGAGACCCAGTACTTC.

The chain has TRBV5-5 and TRBJ2-2, with D perhaps matching TRBD2 (5 bases). Per germline, CDR1 SGHKS and CDR2 YYEKEE (reference sequence). CDR3 length equals 17 residues. Trimming took off 1 base at V and 0 bases at J, with 13 bases between the two ends. DNA for the CDR3: TGTGCCAGCAGCTTGTTAGTGTCTAGCCCGAACACCGGGGAGCTGTTTTTT. Its translation is CASSLLVSSPNTGELFF.

The chain uses TRBV9 and TRBJ1-2; the D is unclear. Germline V gene sequence: CDR1 SGDLS, CDR2 YYNGEE. Trimming left V 3 bases short and J 2 bases short, with 14 bases between. This CDR3 spans 15 amino acids. The CDR3: CASSDHLTGNYGYTF. CDR3 sequence (DNA): TGTGCCAGCAGCGACCACCTCACGGGGAACTATGGCTACACCTTC. Based on the CDR3 plus reference TRBV9 and TRBJ1-2, the full variable domain is DSGVTQTPKHLITATGQRVTLRCSPRSGDLSVYWYQQSLDQGLQFLIQYYNGEERAKGNILERFSAQQFPDLHSELNLSSLELGDSALYFCASSDHLTGNYGYTFGSGTRLTVV.

The rearrangement uses TRBV11-3 and TRBJ2-7; D perhaps matches TRBD2 (5 bases). The CDR3 has 18 residues. Trimming removed 6 bases at V and 0 bases at J, with 24 bases between. CDR1 SGHNT and CDR2 YENEEA come from the germline V gene. The CDR3 region has the DNA TGTGCCAGCAGATTATTTGCGAGGCGGGCCAGTAGCTCCTACGAGCAGTACTTC. Encoded protein: CASRLFARRASSSYEQYF.

The rearrangement uses TRBV7-9 and TRBJ2-7; perhaps TRBD1 as D (6 bases). The CDR3 is made up of 13 amino acids. From germline, CDR1 is SEHNR and CDR2 FQNEAQ (reference sequence). The ends were cut back, 5 bases at V and 6 bases at J, with 14 bases in the middle. The DNA of the CDR3 is TGTGCCAGCAGCCAGGGGTATAGGGGCGAGCAGTACTTC. Translated, it gives CASSQGYRGEQYF.

This clone has only a few counts. This chain uses TRBV19 with TRBJ1-3, with D maybe TRBD1 (5 bases). The CDR3 runs 15 residues. Germline-derived CDR1 and CDR2 are LNHDA and SQIVND (reference sequence). V lost 6 bases and J 0 bases, leaving 12 bases between the germline ends. CDR3: CASSRDRGSGNTIYF. The CDR3 DNA sequence: TGTGCCAGTAGCAGGGACCGGGGCTCTGGAAACACCATATATTTT. Full variable domain (remainder filled in from reference TRBV19 and TRBJ1-3): DGGITQSPKYLFRKEGQNVTLSCEQNLNHDAMYWYRQDPGQGLRLIYYSQIVNDFQKGDIAEGYSVSREKKESFPLTVTSAQKNPTAFYLCASSRDRGSGNTIYFGEGSWLTVV.